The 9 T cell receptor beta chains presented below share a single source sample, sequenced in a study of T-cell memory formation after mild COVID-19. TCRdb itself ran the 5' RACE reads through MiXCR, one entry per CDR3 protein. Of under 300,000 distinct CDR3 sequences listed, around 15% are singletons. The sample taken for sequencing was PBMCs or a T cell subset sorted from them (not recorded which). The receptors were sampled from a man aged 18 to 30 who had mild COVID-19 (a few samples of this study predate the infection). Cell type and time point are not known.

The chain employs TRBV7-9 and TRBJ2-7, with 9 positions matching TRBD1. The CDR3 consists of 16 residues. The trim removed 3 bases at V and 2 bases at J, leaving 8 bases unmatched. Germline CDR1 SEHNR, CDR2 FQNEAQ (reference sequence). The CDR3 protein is CASSFTGQGPAYEQYF. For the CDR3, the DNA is TGTGCCAGCAGCTTTACGGGACAGGGTCCCGCCTACGAGCAGTACTTC.

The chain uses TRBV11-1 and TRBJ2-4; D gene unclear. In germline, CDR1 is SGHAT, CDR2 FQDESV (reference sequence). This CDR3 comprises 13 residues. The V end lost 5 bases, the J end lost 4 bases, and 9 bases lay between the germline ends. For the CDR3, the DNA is TGTGCCAGCAGCCCCGACGGGAAAAACATTCAGTACTTC. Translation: CASSPDGKNIQYF.

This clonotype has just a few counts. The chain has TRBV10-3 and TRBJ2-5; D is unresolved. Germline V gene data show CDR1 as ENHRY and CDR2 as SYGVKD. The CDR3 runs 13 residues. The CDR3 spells CGTNAAPQETQYF. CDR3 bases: TGTGGGACCAATGCGGCACCTCAAGAGACCCAGTACTTC.

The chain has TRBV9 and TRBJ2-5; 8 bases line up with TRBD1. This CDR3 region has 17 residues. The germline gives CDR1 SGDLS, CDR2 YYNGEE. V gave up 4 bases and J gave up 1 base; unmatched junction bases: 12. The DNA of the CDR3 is TGTGCCAGCAGCCCGCGCCCAGGGGGCGGTGTCCAAGAGACCCAGTACTTC. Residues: CASSPRPGGGVQETQYF.

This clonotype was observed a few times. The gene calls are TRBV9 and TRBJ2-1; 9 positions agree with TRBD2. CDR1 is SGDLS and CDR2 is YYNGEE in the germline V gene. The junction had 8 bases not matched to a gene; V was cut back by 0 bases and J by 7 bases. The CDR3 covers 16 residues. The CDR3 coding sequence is TGTGCCAGCAGCGTAGCTACCAGCGGGGGGAGGAATGAGCAGTTCTTC. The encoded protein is CASSVATSGGRNEQFF. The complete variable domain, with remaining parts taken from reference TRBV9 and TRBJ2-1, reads DSGVTQTPKHLITATGQRVTLRCSPRSGDLSVYWYQQSLDQGLQFLIQYYNGEERAKGNILERFSAQQFPDLHSELNLSSLELGDSALYFCASSVATSGGRNEQFFGPGTRLTVL.

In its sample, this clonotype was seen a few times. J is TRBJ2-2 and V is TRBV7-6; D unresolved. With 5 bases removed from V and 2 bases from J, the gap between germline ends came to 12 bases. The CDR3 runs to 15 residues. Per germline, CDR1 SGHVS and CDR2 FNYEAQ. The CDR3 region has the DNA TGTGCCAGCAGCCCGCGGCCGTCCAACACCGGGGAGCTGTTTTTT. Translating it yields CASSPRPSNTGELFF. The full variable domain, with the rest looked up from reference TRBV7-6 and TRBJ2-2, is GAGVSQSPRYKVTKRGQDVALRCDPISGHVSLYWYRQALGQGPEFLTYFNYEAQQDKSGLPNDRFSAERPEGSISTLTIQRTEQRDSAMYRCASSPRPSNTGELFFGEGSRLTVL.

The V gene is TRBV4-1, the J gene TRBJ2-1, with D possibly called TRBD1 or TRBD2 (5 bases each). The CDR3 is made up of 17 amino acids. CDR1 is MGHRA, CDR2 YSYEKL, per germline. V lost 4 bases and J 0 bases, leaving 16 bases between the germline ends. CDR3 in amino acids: CASSRDRGSSSYNEQFF. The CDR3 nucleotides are TGCGCCAGCAGCCGGGACCGAGGGTCGAGCTCCTACAATGAGCAGTTCTTC.

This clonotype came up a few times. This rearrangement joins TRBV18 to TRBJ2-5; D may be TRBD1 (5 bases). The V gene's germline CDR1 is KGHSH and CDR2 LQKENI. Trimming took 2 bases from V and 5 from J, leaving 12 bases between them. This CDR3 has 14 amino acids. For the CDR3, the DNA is TGTGCCAGCTCACCATCCAGGGCGTGGGAGACCCAGTACTTC. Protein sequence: CASSPSRAWETQYF. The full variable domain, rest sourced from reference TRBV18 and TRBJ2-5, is NAGVMQNPRHLVRRRGQEARLRCSPMKGHSHVYWYRQLPEEGLKFMVYLQKENIIDESGMPKERFSAEFPKEGPSILRIQQVVRGDSAAYFCASSPSRAWETQYFGPGTRLLVL.

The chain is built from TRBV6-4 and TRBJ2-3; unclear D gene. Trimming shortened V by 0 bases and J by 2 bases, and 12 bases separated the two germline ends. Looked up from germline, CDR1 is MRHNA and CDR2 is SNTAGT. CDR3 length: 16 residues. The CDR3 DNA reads TGTGCCAGCAGTGACTCGCCCGGGTATCCCACAGATACGCAGTATTTT. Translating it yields CASSDSPGYPTDTQYF.